Listed below are T cell receptor beta chains from one sample, sequenced in a study of OX40 agonist ivuxolimab in advanced cancers. This table comes from immunoSEQ multiplex PCR, and its TCRdb copy is limited to in-frame clones, with some not included. The sample lists about 19,000 clones; approximately 83% were seen once. The input for sequencing was CD4+ or CD8+ T cells sorted from blood, taken in a trial of the OX40 agonist ivuxolimab. The origin of the receptors is an adult with an advanced solid tumor such as melanoma, head and neck, liver or kidney cancer. The CDR3 runs from the conserved cysteine through the conserved F or W. The order of the fields is V gene, CDR3 protein.

TRBV6-1 | CATDYGQYF
TRBV27 | CASSLKAEVYEQYF
TRBV7-2 | CASSFSGGRNTEAFF
TRBV5-4 | CASSGGAQETQYF
TRBV9 | CASSVATGSGELFF
TRBV4-3 | CASSQGFEQFF
TRBV19 | CASSSSYEQYF
TRBV27 | CASRHGGYNEQFF
TRBV19 | CASSALVGNQPQHF
TRBV7-2 | CASSLVTGDYEQYF
TRBV19 | CASSILLLRTDQPQHF
TRBV7-9 | CASSLVYRGGYEQYF
TRBV27 | CASSPRTGGLAVPYEQYF
TRBV6-5 | CASSSDYEQYF
TRBV4-2 | CASSPPGGRTDTQYF
TRBV21-1 | CASSNGVAYGYTF
TRBV19 | CASSKLTGDDADTQYF
TRBV7-9 | CASSPLLTGDEQFF
TRBV12-2 | CASRLPPTGTARNQPQHF
TRBV7-2 | CASSSPGDLSVEQYF
TRBV7-9 | CASSLARPYEQYF
TRBV6-1 | CASSGIRALFYNEQFF
TRBV28 | CASSSVAVGIQYF
TRBV28 | CASDRGTSGPSYEQYF
TRBV19 | CASSMGTNSWDGYTF
TRBV15 | CATSGQADTEAFF
TRBV4-3 | CASSQDRKNNQPQHF
TRBV2 | CASTHPGGGETQYF
TRBV29-1 | CSVPDGTNYGYTF
TRBV28 | CASSLVVADFYNEQFF